This entry lists 19 T cell receptor beta chains sequenced from one sample in a study of blood T cells in healthy people across ages. For the second PCR, which ran for roughly 7 to 11 cycles, a sample-barcoded 5' primer and a J-beta primer mix were used. TCRdb re-called the 5' RACE reads with MiXCR, one entry per CDR3 protein. This table holds 1.4 million to 1.5 million distinct CDR3 sequences, approximately 38% found once. Sequenced sample: blood. Receptors were obtained from a woman aged 18-29 years in good health.

The rearrangement links TRBV12-3 or TRBV12-4 to TRBJ2-3; TRBD2 matches 14 bases. The CDR3 is 17 residues long. J gave up 3 bases and V 6 bases, and 8 bases lay outside the gene matches. This CDR3 is CASSPRTSGRYTDTQYF. The CDR3 nucleotides read TGTGCCAGCAGCCCAAGGACTAGCGGGAGGTATACAGATACGCAGTATTTT.

In its sample, this clonotype was seen a few times. The V call is TRBV7-3, the J call TRBJ2-1, with TRBD1 identical over 7 bases. Losses at the gene ends were 5 bases for V and 0 bases for J; bases not matched to a gene: 7. This CDR3 has 16 residues. CDR1 and CDR2 from the germline V gene are SGHTA and FQGTGA. The CDR3 sequence: CASSTQGQVSYNEQFF. DNA for the CDR3: TGTGCCAGCAGCACACAGGGGCAGGTCTCCTACAATGAGCAGTTCTTC.

In its sample, this clonotype was seen a few times. The chain carries TRBV7-8 and TRBJ2-7, with 7 bases lining up with TRBD1. The better agreement between TRBJ2-5 and the DNA end casts doubt on the J call. The germline CDR1 and CDR2 sequences are SGHVS and FQNEAQ. The CDR3 runs to 13 residues. Here the CDR3 reads CASSLDRKETQYF. CDR3 bases: TGTGCCAGCAGCTTGGACAGGAAGGAGACCCAGTACTTC.

The sample holds a few counts of this clonotype. The chain employs TRBV6-4 and TRBJ2-1, with 9 nucleotides matching TRBD2. The germline gives CDR1 MRHNA, CDR2 SNTAGT. This CDR3 contains 15 residues. The V segment lost 5 bases and the J segment 9 bases; nucleotides outside the gene matches: 11. CDR3 nucleotide sequence: TGTGCCAGCAGTCCGGCTAGCGGGAATTTCGGTGAGCAGTTCTTC. As protein: CASSPASGNFGEQFF.

The CDR3 DNA follows: TGTGCCAGCGGAACCGGGACACAGAATGAAAAACTGTTTTTT. Translated, it gives CASGTGTQNEKLFF. The chain couples TRBV2 to TRBJ1-4, with TRBD1 as a possible D gene (6 bases). Trimming shortened V by 8 bases and J by 5 bases, and 15 bases separated the two germline ends. The CDR3 has 14 residues. Germline CDR1 and CDR2: SNHLY and FYNNEI. Together with reference TRBV2 and TRBJ1-4, the CDR3 gives the full variable domain: EPEVTQTPSHQVTQMGQEVILRCVPISNHLYFYWYRQILGQKVEFLVSFYNNEISEKSEIFDDQFSVERPDGSNFTLKIRSTKLEDSAMYFCASGTGTQNEKLFFGSGTQLSVL.

This chain links TRBV27 with TRBJ1-5; D possibly corresponds to TRBD1 (5 bases). Trimming took off 5 bases at V and 4 bases at J, with 21 bases between the two ends. Per germline, CDR1 MNHEY and CDR2 SMNVEV (reference sequence). This CDR3 is built from 17 residues. CDR3 sequence reads: CASSPTLTAPVNQPQHF. CDR3 coding DNA: TGTGCCAGCAGTCCTACCTTGACAGCCCCGGTGAATCAGCCCCAGCATTTT.

As concerns this clonotype: A read error may produce the germline difference seen at one junction end. V is TRBV7-9 and J is TRBJ1-2; D unclear. This CDR3 spans 14 amino acids. Looked up from germline, CDR1 is SEHNR and CDR2 is FQNEAQ (reference sequence). As DNA, the CDR3 is TGTGTCAGCAGCTCGAACAACATGGACTATGGCTACACCTTC. Translation: CVSSSNNMDYGYTF.

The chain employs TRBV3-1 and TRBJ2-1, with D perhaps TRBD2 (6 bases). The end of the DNA fits TRBJ2-7 better, so the J call may be wrong. Germline assignment: CDR1 LGHDT and CDR2 YNNKEL (reference sequence). This CDR3 has 16 residues. The CDR3, as DNA: TGTGCCAGCAGCCTCGGCGGTAGCGGCCTCTTCGGTGAGCAGTACTTC. This codes for CASSLGGSGLFGEQYF.

Only a few counts were recorded for this clonotype. The chain joins TRBV7-8 to TRBJ2-3, with D perhaps assigned TRBD1 or TRBD2 (6 bases each). The ends were cut back, 1 base at V and 5 bases at J, with 16 bases in the middle. Germline V gene lookup returns CDR1 SGHVS and CDR2 FQNEAQ. The CDR3 is 16 amino acids. CDR3 DNA sequence: TGTGCCAGCAGCTTAGGGTGGGGGCAGGGAGGAGATACGCAGTATTTT. Its translation is CASSLGWGQGGDTQYF.

As regards this clonotype: One end of the junction is discordant with germline, which a read error may explain. The gene calls are TRBV12-3 or TRBV12-4 and TRBJ1-6, with 10 nucleotides matching TRBD1. The CDR3 is 17 amino acids. In DNA form, the CDR3 reads TGTGCCAGCAGTTTGGGACAGGGGAGCTCCTGTAATTCACCCCTCCACTTT. It specifies CASSLGQGSSCNSPLHF.

Written as DNA, the CDR3 is TGTGCCAGCAGCTTAGTTCCTAGCGGGAGGAAAAACATTCAGTACTTC. This encodes CASSLVPSGRKNIQYF. The gene calls are TRBV7-2 and TRBJ2-4; 11 bases align to TRBD2. V shed 1 base and J 4 bases; nucleotides not matched to a gene: 3. The CDR3 contains 16 residues. Germline CDR1 and CDR2: SGHTA and FQGNSA.

The chain combines TRBV29-1 with TRBJ2-3; TRBD1 agrees at 11 bases. The CDR3 contains 13 residues. Germline-derived CDR1 and CDR2 are SQVTM and ANQGSEA. J lost 6 bases, V lost 8 bases, and 7 bases had no gene match. CDR3 in DNA: TGCAGCACTGGGACAGGGGGTAGCGATACGCAGTATTTT. Translation gives CSTGTGGSDTQYF.

This clonotype was recorded a few times. The chain has TRBV10-1 and TRBJ2-1, with 8 bases identical to TRBD1. Trimming cost V 4 bases and J 14 bases; bases outside gene matches: 7. CDR1 is WNHNN and CDR2 is SYGVQD in the germline V gene (reference sequence). There are 12 residues in the CDR3. CDR3 loop: CASSVLGQGKFF. In DNA form, the CDR3 reads TGCGCCAGCAGTGTTCTCGGACAGGGAAAGTTCTTC.

This clonotype occurred a few times. The J gene is TRBJ2-1, the V gene TRBV12-3 or TRBV12-4; unclear D gene. The DNA end favors TRBJ2-7, so the J call may be wrong. The CDR3 covers 15 residues. DNA for the CDR3: TGTGCCAGCAGTTTAACTTCCCACTCCTACAATGAGCAGTACTTC. Its protein is CASSLTSHSYNEQYF.

This clonotype was seen repeatedly, ten times or more. The chain combines TRBV12-3 or TRBV12-4 with TRBJ1-2; TRBD1 matches at 7 bases. The CDR3 spans 13 residues. V was pared by 6 bases and J by 6 bases, with 7 bases of the junction left unmatched. This chain's CDR3 is CASSLGRGDGYTF. The CDR3 DNA is TGTGCCAGCAGCTTGGGCAGGGGGGATGGCTACACCTTC.

The sample holds a few counts of this clonotype. The genes are TRBV20-1 and TRBJ2-1; unclear D gene. Trimming cost V 1 base and J 0 bases, with 13 bases left between them. Germline V gives CDR1 DFQATT, CDR2 SNEGSKA (reference sequence). This CDR3 has 16 residues. CDR3 sequence reads: CSARGASPSSYNEQFF. As DNA, the CDR3 is TGCAGTGCTAGAGGGGCCAGTCCCAGCTCCTACAATGAGCAGTTCTTC.

The gene calls are TRBV4-1 and TRBJ1-5; 7 bases fit TRBD1. The CDR3 runs to 14 residues. V lost 1 base to trimming and J lost 5 bases; unmatched junction nucleotides: 2. Germline V CDR1 and CDR2: MGHRA, YSYEKL. For the CDR3, the DNA is TGCGCCAGCAGCCAAGGACAGGGATATCAGCCCCAGCATTTT. Its protein product is CASSQGQGYQPQHF.

This clonotype was seen more than once but under ten times. J is TRBJ1-5 and V is TRBV12-3 or TRBV12-4; 9 nucleotides line up with TRBD1. The trim removed 5 bases at V and 6 bases at J, leaving 5 bases unmatched. There are 14 residues in the CDR3. The CDR3 DNA reads TGTGCCAGCAGTCAAACAGGGGGCACTCAGCCCCAGCATTTT. Protein product: CASSQTGGTQPQHF.

This chain links TRBV20-1 with TRBJ2-3; D possibly corresponds to TRBD1 (6 bases). The CDR3 spans 14 residues. Germline-derived CDR1 and CDR2 are DFQATT and SNEGSKA (reference sequence). V was pared by 6 bases and J by 0 bases, with 13 bases between. The CDR3 loop reads CSALSQGSTDTQYF. In nucleotides, the CDR3 is TGCAGTGCCCTAAGCCAGGGGAGCACAGATACGCAGTATTTT.